What follows are 24 T cell receptor beta chains derived from one specimen sequenced in a study of T cell responses to AZD1222 COVID-19 vaccine. Assay used: immunoSEQ multiplex PCR; TCRdb lists only in-frame clones, some missing. This table holds 75,000 to 100,000 clones, roughly 90% found once. The source was peripheral blood, collected on day 0 of AZD1222 vaccination. Every receptor here comes from an adult in good health.

This clone was counted only a few times. The chain uses TRBV7-2 and TRBJ1-2; 9 bases map to TRBD1. Germline CDR1 SGHTA, CDR2 FQGNSA. The CDR3 sequence is 16 residues long. V lost 5 bases and J lost 5; bases outside the gene matches: 12. The CDR3 DNA sequence: TGTGCCAGCAGCAAGAACTCCGGGACAGGGATTTATGGCTACACCTTC. Encoded protein: CASSKNSGTGIYGYTF.

CDR3 in amino acids: CASLMAYEQYF. The CDR3 DNA reads as TGTGCCAGCTTAATGGCCTACGAGCAGTACTTC. This chain links TRBV7-2 with TRBJ2-7; D gene unclear. Germline CDR1 SGHTA, CDR2 FQGNSA. V was cut by 8 bases and J by 2 bases, with 7 bases left in between. The CDR3 sequence is 11 residues long.

The V gene is TRBV2, the J gene TRBJ2-7; D remains unclear. Germline V gene lookup returns CDR1 SNHLY and CDR2 FYNNEI. The CDR3 is 12 amino acids. V dropped 6 bases and J dropped 1 base, with 7 bases sitting between them. CDR3 DNA: TGTGCCAGCAGCGGTTCGTCCTACGAGCAGTACTTC. Amino acid sequence: CASSGSSYEQYF. The full variable domain, its missing parts supplied by reference TRBV2 and TRBJ2-7, is EPEVTQTPSHQVTQMGQEVILRCVPISNHLYFYWYRQILGQKVEFLVSFYNNEISEKSEIFDDQFSVERPDGSNFTLKIRSTKLEDSAMYFCASSGSSYEQYFGPGTRLTVT.

J is TRBJ2-3 and V is TRBV11-2; TRBD2 might be the D (7 bases). The CDR3 has 15 amino acids. V dropped 5 bases and J dropped 2 bases, with 14 bases sitting between them. Germline CDR1 reads SGHAT; CDR2 reads FQNNGV. DNA for the CDR3: TGTGCCAGCAGCATAGGGGGGGGATCCACAGATACGCAGTATTTT. Translation gives CASSIGGGSTDTQYF.

The rearrangement joins TRBV27 to TRBJ2-7; TRBD1 aligns across 7 bases. J gave up 0 bases and V 4 bases, and 21 bases lay outside the gene matches. CDR3 length equals 20 residues. The germline V gene has CDR1 MNHEY and CDR2 SMNVEV (reference sequence). The CDR3: CASSSPKKDREPPSSYEQYF. Written as DNA, the CDR3 is TGTGCCAGCAGTTCCCCTAAAAAAGACAGGGAGCCTCCGAGCTCCTACGAGCAGTACTTC.

The table lists this clone with a few counts. The chain uses TRBV5-1 and TRBJ1-2, with D possibly TRBD1 on 6 matching bases. This CDR3 is 15 amino acids long. Germline-derived CDR1 and CDR2 are SGHRS and YFSETQ. Trimming took 5 bases from V and 6 from J, leaving 20 bases between them. CDR3 sequence reads: CASRTAEDRGHGYTF. The CDR3 DNA reads as TGCGCCAGCAGGACCGCAGAGGACCGGGGGCATGGCTACACCTTC.

The chain uses TRBV29-1 and TRBJ1-1, with D unresolved. This CDR3 is built from 11 residues. V was shortened by 4 bases and J by 4 bases, with 7 bases between the two germline ends. CDR1 and CDR2 from the germline V gene are SQVTM and ANQGSEA. The CDR3 protein is CSVARVTEAFF. As DNA, the CDR3 is TGCAGCGTTGCCCGGGTCACTGAAGCTTTCTTT.

The rearrangement uses TRBV19 and TRBJ1-6; TRBD1 agrees at 9 bases. The CDR3 sequence is 15 residues long. The germline CDR1 and CDR2 sequences are LNHDA and SQIVND (reference sequence). Losses at the gene ends were 5 bases for V and 7 bases for J; bases not matched to a gene: 6. As DNA, the CDR3 is TGTGCCAGTAGTCCCACAGGGGGCCTGAATTCACCCCTCCACTTT. Its translation: CASSPTGGLNSPLHF.

V and J are TRBV29-1 and TRBJ1-3; 8 bases line up with TRBD1. V was pared by 2 bases and J by 4 bases, with 4 bases of the junction left unmatched. This CDR3 spans 14 amino acids. Germline V gene lookup returns CDR1 SQVTM and CDR2 ANQGSEA. The DNA for the CDR3 is TGCAGCGTTGAACAAAGGACAGGGGGAAACACCATATATTTT. Its translation: CSVEQRTGGNTIYF.

A single count supports this clone. At one end, the junction sequence differs from germline, possibly due to a read error. The chain links TRBV6-1 to TRBJ1-1, with D unclear. CDR3 size: 13 residues. CDR1 is MNHNS, CDR2 SASEGT, per germline. The CDR3 protein is CASSDDTVTEALF. The CDR3 region has the DNA TGTGCCAGCAGTGACGACACTGTCACTGAAGCTCTCTTT.

The rearrangement uses TRBV6-5 and TRBJ1-5; 8 bases match TRBD1. The V gene end was trimmed by 6 bases and the J gene end by 5 bases; junction bases not matched to a gene: 9. Germline V gives CDR1 MNHEY, CDR2 SVGAGI. This CDR3 contains 15 residues. The CDR3 here is CASSRDRNKDQPQHF. Here the CDR3 DNA reads TGTGCCAGCAGCCGGGACAGGAATAAAGATCAGCCCCAGCATTTT.

The genes are TRBV19 and TRBJ1-3; no firm D call. CDR3 length: 14 residues. The V gene's germline CDR1 is LNHDA and CDR2 SQIVND (reference sequence). Trimming removed 5 bases from V and 0 bases from J, with 8 bases in between. The CDR3 DNA reads TGTGCCAGTAGTTCGGAGTTCTCTGGAAACACCATATATTTT. This encodes CASSSEFSGNTIYF.

The chain recombines TRBV6-6 with TRBJ2-7, with 7 bases fitting TRBD1. Germline V gene data show CDR1 as MNHNY and CDR2 as SVGAGI (reference sequence). J lost 0 bases, V lost 7 bases, and 12 bases had no gene match. The CDR3 is 16 residues long. This CDR3 is CASTEQLQGRSYEQYF. The DNA for the CDR3 is TGTGCCAGCACCGAACAATTACAGGGGCGCTCCTACGAGCAGTACTTC.

The rearrangement uses TRBV6-2 or TRBV6-3 and TRBJ2-2; 7 bases fit TRBD2. CDR1 MNHEY and CDR2 SVGEGT come from the germline V gene. The CDR3 sequence is 15 residues long. V lost 2 bases and J lost 5; bases outside the gene matches: 5. DNA of the CDR3: TGTGCCAGCAGTTACCCAGCGGGATATACCGGGGAGCTGTTTTTT. Encoded protein: CASSYPAGYTGELFF.

The rearrangement joins TRBV7-8 to TRBJ2-7, with TRBD1 matching 9 bases. Losses at the gene ends were 5 bases for V and 2 bases for J; bases not matched to a gene: 4. The CDR3 extends over 14 amino acids. Germline V gene sequence: CDR1 SGHVS, CDR2 FQNEAQ. CDR3 in DNA: TGTGCCAGCAGCCCTACAGGGGGCCCCTACGAGCAGTACTTC. Translated, it gives CASSPTGGPYEQYF.

The chain joins TRBV28 to TRBJ2-7; 12 bases align to TRBD1. The CDR3 loop spans 15 amino acids. Unmatched junction bases numbered 11, after V lost 5 bases and J lost 9 bases. In germline, CDR1 is MDHEN, CDR2 SYDVKM. The CDR3 sequence is CASSVTGTGGFRQYF. CDR3 nucleotides: TGTGCCAGCAGTGTTACCGGGACAGGGGGCTTTCGGCAGTACTTC.

The V call is TRBV18, the J call TRBJ2-1, with D hard to call. Trimming pared 2 bases from V and 4 bases from J, leaving 9 bases between. Germline CDR1 reads KGHSH; CDR2 reads LQKENI. The CDR3 is 14 residues long. The CDR3 DNA follows: TGTGCCAGCTCACCATTGGGAACTTACAATGAGCAGTTCTTC. Translating gives CASSPLGTYNEQFF.

The CDR3: CSVRDRESYGYTF. Here the CDR3 DNA reads TGCAGCGTGCGGGACAGGGAAAGCTATGGCTACACCTTC. The chain combines TRBV29-1 with TRBJ1-2; 9 bases align to TRBD1. The germline V gene has CDR1 SQVTM and CDR2 ANQGSEA. The CDR3 has 13 amino acids. Trimming cost V 6 bases and J 4 bases; bases outside gene matches: 6.

To note about this clone: The junction shows a germline mismatch at one end, possibly a read error. The rearrangement joins TRBV7-7 to TRBJ2-7; D unresolved. This CDR3 spans 13 amino acids. Germline V gives CDR1 SSHAT, CDR2 FNYEAQ (reference sequence). CDR3 amino acids: CASSLGRSYEQYF. CDR3 DNA: TGTGCTAGCAGCTTAGGACGGAGCTACGAGCAGTACTTC.

The rearrangement uses TRBV18 and TRBJ2-7; D gene unclear. The ends were cut back, 6 bases at V and 3 bases at J, with 12 bases in the middle. Germline CDR1 KGHSH, CDR2 LQKENI. The CDR3 has 13 residues. The CDR3 spells CASSPEVSYEQYF. CDR3 nucleotide sequence: TGTGCCAGCTCCCCCGAGGTCAGCTACGAGCAGTACTTC.

CDR3 protein: CASSLGVSTDTQYF. The CDR3 region has the DNA TGTGCCAGCAGCTTAGGGGTTAGCACAGATACGCAGTATTTT. The chain has TRBV11-2 and TRBJ2-3; D is unclear. Germline values: CDR1 SGHAT, CDR2 FQNNGV. This CDR3 spans 14 amino acids. V lost 1 base, J lost 0 bases, and 5 bases lay in between.

This sequence joins TRBV3-1 (or the pseudogene TRBV3-2) and TRBJ2-1; 8 bases fit TRBD2. CDR1 and CDR2 from the germline V gene are LGHDT and YNNKEL (reference sequence). Germline trimming cut 8 bases from V and 3 bases from J; bases unmatched to any gene: 6. The CDR3 length is 14 residues. The CDR3 loop reads CASGAGGYYNEQFF. CDR3 DNA: TGTGCCAGCGGGGCGGGAGGTTACTACAATGAGCAGTTCTTC.

The chain joins TRBV18 to TRBJ1-1, with a tentative D call TRBD1 (5 bases). V was clipped by 6 bases and J by 1 base, with 15 bases between them. Germline CDR1 is KGHSH and CDR2 is LQKENI. CDR3 length equals 15 residues. The CDR3 DNA sequence: TGTGCCAGCTCGTCCCGGGACCCGCGGAACACTGAAGCTTTCTTT. It translates to CASSSRDPRNTEAFF. The full variable domain, completed using reference TRBV18 and TRBJ1-1, is NAGVMQNPRHLVRRRGQEARLRCSPMKGHSHVYWYRQLPEEGLKFMVYLQKENIIDESGMPKERFSAEFPKEGPSILRIQQVVRGDSAAYFCASSSRDPRNTEAFFGQGTRLTVV.

This chain connects TRBV7-6 to TRBJ2-3; 9 bases match TRBD1. The germline V gene has CDR1 SGHVS and CDR2 FNYEAQ. With 5 bases clipped from V and 2 bases from J, the junction kept 11 bases outside the gene matches. The CDR3 covers 17 residues. The CDR3 region is CASSSNRGLGDTDTQYF. The DNA for the CDR3 is TGTGCCAGCAGCAGCAACAGGGGGCTTGGAGACACAGATACGCAGTATTTT.